These T cell receptor beta chains were read from a single sample in a study of cytomegalovirus exposure and HLA in healthy donors. Clones were sequenced by immunoSEQ multiplex PCR, and TCRdb holds only the in-frame ones, with some missing. This table holds fewer than 250,000 clones, about four fifths found once. Sequencing was done on a sample of PBMCs. The receptors come from a male donor in good health and CMV-seropositive. Each CDR3 is given with its conserved first and last residue. D genes are given only for firm matches. Rows may omit the clone size; those that give it use once, few, many or a size class.

NA	TRBV7-9	TRBJ1-2	once	TGTTCCAGCAGCTTAGAAGGGGCAGGGAAGGCGTATGGCTACACCTTC	CSSSLEGAGKAYGYTF
NA	TRBV10-3	TRBJ2-5	NA	TGTGCCATCAGTGAGGAGAGTTATCAAGAGACCCAGTACTTC	CAISEESYQETQYF
NA	TRBV5-1	TRBJ2-2	NA	TGCGCCAGCAGCCAACAGGGATACACCGGGGAGCTGTTTTTT	CASSQQGYTGELFF
NA	TRBV12-2	TRBJ2-7	few	TGTGCAAGTCGCTTTAACAGCCGGTACGAGCAGTACTTC	CASRFNSRYEQYF
TRBD1	TRBV5-4	TRBJ2-2	NA	TGTGCCAGCAGCCTGGGACAGGGGGTGAACACCGGGGAGCTGTTTTTT	CASSLGQGVNTGELFF
NA	TRBV19	TRBJ1-6	NA	TGTGCCAGTAGTATGACAGGCGCATCATACTCACCCCTCCACTTT	CASSMTGASYSPLHF
NA	TRBV19	TRBJ2-1	NA	TGTGCCAGTAGTTCCCGTATAAATGAGCAGTTCTTC	CASSSRINEQFF
TRBD2	TRBV6-6	TRBJ2-1	few	TGTGCCAGCAGCCCCCTAGCGGGAGGGCTTGGAGAGCAGTTCTTC	CASSPLAGGLGEQFF
TRBD1	TRBV18	TRBJ1-1	NA	TGTGCCAGCTCCAGGGGGTCGACCGCGAACACTGAAGCTTTCTTT	CASSRGSTANTEAFF
NA	TRBV4-2	TRBJ2-7	NA	TGTGCCAGCAGCCTCTCGGGGATAGGGTCCTACGAGCAGTACTTC	CASSLSGIGSYEQYF
TRBD2	TRBV7-6	TRBJ2-7	few	TGTGCCAGCAGGGGGACTAGCAGCTACGAGCAGTACTTC	CASRGTSSYEQYF
NA	TRBV6-6	TRBJ2-3	NA	TGTGCCAGCAGGCCTCGGGTTTACACAGATACGCAGTATTTT	CASRPRVYTDTQYF
NA	TRBV30	TRBJ1-1	NA	TGTGCCTGGAGCCGAGCCACTGAAGCTTTCTTT	CAWSRATEAFF
NA	TRBV7-3	TRBJ1-2	few	TGTGCCAGCAGCTTAACGGGAGGCTATGGCTACACCTTC	CASSLTGGYGYTF
TRBD1	TRBV5-5	TRBJ2-7	NA	TGTGCCAGCAGCTTGGGGGGGGGACAGGGTGCCGAGCAGTACTTC	CASSLGGGQGAEQYF
TRBD2	TRBV7-3	TRBJ2-1	NA	TGTGCCAGCAGCTTAAAACAGGCTAGCGGAGCCAATGAGCAGTTCTTC	CASSLKQASGANEQFF
TRBD1	TRBV27	TRBJ2-5	NA	TGTGCCAGCAGTTTCCTCCGGACAGGGGATCAAGAGACCCAGTACTTC	CASSFLRTGDQETQYF
NA	TRBV5-4	TRBJ2-3	NA	TGTGCCAGCAGCTTCGGTCTAGATACGCAGTATTTT	CASSFGLDTQYF
NA	TRBV30	TRBJ1-3	NA	TGTGCCTGGAATCGGGGGGCGAGTGGAAACACCATATATTTT	CAWNRGASGNTIYF
NA	TRBV9	TRBJ1-1	NA	TGTGCCAGCAGCGTAGTGGGGCAGAACACTGAAGCTTTCTTT	CASSVVGQNTEAFF
TRBD1	TRBV5-4	TRBJ1-1	NA	TGTGCCAGCAGCTTGGACAGGGGGAACACTGAAGCTTTCTTT	CASSLDRGNTEAFF
TRBD2	TRBV5-4	TRBJ2-7	NA	TGTGCCAGCAGCTTGCCTGCGGGGGAAGCCTACGAGCAGTACTTC	CASSLPAGEAYEQYF